Below are 31 T cell receptor beta chains sequenced from a single sample in a study of beta chain features in type 1 diabetes. The entirety of the isolated RNA underwent reverse transcription, so expressed TCRB transcripts were sequenced. Method: immunoSEQ multiplex PCR; TCRdb's copy keeps in-frame clones and lacks some. The data contain 350,000 to 450,000 clones, over 13% of them singletons. What was sequenced was naive CD4+ T cells from blood. The receptors originated from a woman between 18 and 29 years old in good health.

V and J are TRBV28 and TRBJ2-7; TRBD1 is a possible D gene (6 bases). Germline CDR1 reads MDHEN; CDR2 reads SYDVKM. The CDR3 is 13 residues long. Trimming cost V 4 bases and J 7 bases, with 14 bases left between them. CDR3 sequence: CASSSQGIGEQYF. CDR3 nucleotides: TGTGCCAGCAGTTCCCAGGGGATCGGGGAGCAGTACTTC.

J is TRBJ2-1 and V is TRBV6-6, with D possibly TRBD1 on 5 matching bases. V was trimmed by 4 bases and J by 9 bases, leaving 7 bases between them. Per the germline V gene, CDR1 is MNHNY and CDR2 is SVGAGI (reference sequence). The CDR3 has 11 amino acids. As DNA, the CDR3 is TGTGCCAGCAGTTCCAGGGCTGAGCAGTTCTTC. It specifies CASSSRAEQFF.

The chain employs TRBV19 and TRBJ2-1; 7 bases line up with TRBD2. The J segment lost 7 bases and the V segment lost 3 bases, leaving 6 bases of the junction unmatched. The CDR3 is made up of 14 amino acids. In germline, CDR1 is LNHDA, CDR2 SQIVND (reference sequence). The CDR3 DNA is TGTGCCAGTAGTATGATGCGGGAGTCTAATGAGCAGTTCTTC. It codes for CASSMMRESNEQFF.

The rearrangement links TRBV18 to TRBJ2-1; 9 nucleotides match TRBD1. The CDR3 is 15 residues long. Germline V gene lookup returns CDR1 KGHSH and CDR2 LQKENI. J was trimmed by 5 bases and V by 8 bases; bases with no gene match: 10. The CDR3 protein is CASTRGQGRNNEQFF. CDR3 sequence (DNA): TGTGCCAGCACTCGGGGACAGGGAAGGAACAATGAGCAGTTCTTC.

This clone has just a few counts. J is TRBJ2-5 and V is TRBV7-9; 10 bases are shared with TRBD1. Trimming removed 5 bases from V and 4 bases from J; junction bases left unmatched: 4. Looked up from germline, CDR1 is SEHNR and CDR2 is FQNEAQ (reference sequence). CDR3 length: 14 residues. Here the CDR3 reads CASSVDRGRETQYF. The CDR3 DNA follows: TGTGCCAGCAGCGTCGACAGGGGGCGAGAGACCCAGTACTTC.

This rearrangement joins TRBV28 to TRBJ2-5, with 7 bases matching TRBD2. The germline V gene has CDR1 MDHEN and CDR2 SYDVKM. This CDR3 region has 15 residues. The V gene end was trimmed by 3 bases and the J gene end by 3 bases; junction bases not matched to a gene: 7. CDR3 nucleotide sequence: TGTGCCAGCAGTTTGATCGGGGAGGGCAAAGAGACCCAGTACTTC. Translation gives CASSLIGEGKETQYF.

V gene TRBV19 combines with J gene TRBJ2-1; 8 bases are shared with TRBD2. The CDR3 runs 14 residues. Per the germline V gene, CDR1 is LNHDA and CDR2 is SQIVND (reference sequence). The junction had 7 bases not matched to a gene; V was cut back by 9 bases and J by 3 bases. CDR3 region: CASNPAGDYNEQFF. The CDR3 nucleotides read TGTGCCAGCAACCCAGCGGGAGACTACAATGAGCAGTTCTTC.

The V gene is TRBV7-2, the J gene TRBJ2-2, with D possibly TRBD1 on 6 matching bases. Trimming shortened V by 4 bases and J by 3 bases, and 12 bases separated the two germline ends. The CDR3 covers 15 residues. Germline V gene sequence: CDR1 SGHTA, CDR2 FQGNSA. The CDR3 DNA is TGTGCCAGCAGCTCCCGGGACACCTACACCGGGGAGCTGTTTTTT. It codes for CASSSRDTYTGELFF. The full variable domain, rest sourced from reference TRBV7-2 and TRBJ2-2, is GAGVSQSPSNKVTEKGKDVELRCDPISGHTALYWYRQSLGQGLEFLIYFQGNSAPDKSGLPSDRFSAERTGGSVSTLTIQRTQQEDSAVYLCASSSRDTYTGELFFGEGSRLTVL.

This chain links TRBV6-1 with TRBJ2-3, with unresolved D. Germline CDR1 reads MNHNS; CDR2 reads SASEGT. The V end was cut by 4 bases, the J end by 5 bases, with 13 bases between. The CDR3 contains 14 residues. The CDR3: CASSGQPREDTQYF. The CDR3 DNA sequence: TGTGCCAGCAGTGGACAACCAAGAGAAGATACGCAGTATTTT.

A few counts support this clone. V is TRBV7-9 and J is TRBJ2-3, with 7 bases lining up with TRBD1. The V gene end was trimmed by 3 bases and the J gene end by 5 bases; junction bases not matched to a gene: 5. Germline lookup yields CDR1 SEHNR and CDR2 FQNEAQ (reference sequence). The CDR3 spans 14 residues. In DNA form, the CDR3 reads TGTGCCAGCAGCTTGACAGGGAATGTAGATACGCAGTATTTT. This codes for CASSLTGNVDTQYF.

The chain has TRBV6-6 and TRBJ2-7; 8 bases match TRBD1. Germline V gene sequence: CDR1 MNHNY, CDR2 SVGAGI (reference sequence). This CDR3 region has 15 residues. V trimming: 6 bases; J trimming: 4 bases; junction bases outside the gene matches: 11. The CDR3 bases are TGTGCCAGCAGGCCCGGACAGGGTCTGGCTTACGAGCAGTACTTC. Encoded protein: CASRPGQGLAYEQYF.

V and J are TRBV7-2 and TRBJ1-5; D is undetermined. Trimming took 2 bases from V and 3 from J, leaving 8 bases between them. Germline-derived CDR1 and CDR2 are SGHTA and FQGNSA. The length of the CDR3 is 14 residues. The CDR3 loop reads CASSLLRPNQPQHF. CDR3 coding DNA: TGTGCCAGCAGCTTACTTCGTCCCAATCAGCCCCAGCATTTT. The full variable domain, in which reference TRBV7-2 and TRBJ1-5 provide the parts outside the CDR3, is GAGVSQSPSNKVTEKGKDVELRCDPISGHTALYWYRQSLGQGLEFLIYFQGNSAPDKSGLPSDRFSAERTGGSVSTLTIQRTQQEDSAVYLCASSLLRPNQPQHFGDGTRLSIL.

In its sample, this clone was seen a few times. V usage is TRBV4-1 and J usage is TRBJ2-5; D gene uncertain. The CDR3 is 16 amino acids. Germline CDR1 MGHRA, CDR2 YSYEKL. Trimming took off 0 bases at V and 3 bases at J, with 14 bases between the two ends. The DNA for the CDR3 is TGCGCCAGCAGCCAAGATGAAGCTGTGCTCGAAGAGACCCAGTACTTC. Protein sequence: CASSQDEAVLEETQYF.

The V call is TRBV29-1, the J call TRBJ2-7; TRBD2 might be the D (5 bases). Deletions cut 4 bases from V and 1 base from J, with 11 bases between. This CDR3 is built from 13 residues. The germline CDR1 and CDR2 sequences are SQVTM and ANQGSEA. CDR3 amino acids: CSVGRGLSYEQYF. CDR3 nucleotide sequence: TGCAGCGTTGGGAGAGGGTTATCCTACGAGCAGTACTTC.

This clone was counted a few times. The chain uses TRBV7-3 and TRBJ2-2; TRBD2 matches at 13 bases. Trimming cost V 7 bases and J 1 base; bases outside gene matches: 6. This CDR3 region has 17 residues. The germline V gene has CDR1 SGHTA and CDR2 FQGTGA. The CDR3 is CASKLGTSGKNTGELFF. The CDR3, as DNA: TGTGCCAGCAAGTTGGGGACTAGCGGGAAGAACACCGGGGAGCTGTTTTTT.

The chain is built from TRBV5-1 and TRBJ1-1; 8 bases fit TRBD1. With V trimmed by 0 bases and J by 6 bases, 7 bases remained unmatched. The CDR3 consists of 15 residues. Per germline, CDR1 SGHRS and CDR2 YFSETQ. Here the CDR3 DNA reads TGCGCCAGCAGCTTGGTTGCAGGGGGCGCGGCTGAAGCTTTCTTT. This gives the protein CASSLVAGGAAEAFF.

The rearrangement joins TRBV6-6 to TRBJ2-3, with D uncertain. Germline assignment: CDR1 MNHNY and CDR2 SVGAGI (reference sequence). Between the trimmed V and J ends, which lost 7 bases and 6 bases, there was a span of 11 bases. The CDR3 is 12 residues long. The CDR3 reads CASTSGVDTQYF. The DNA for the CDR3 is TGTGCCAGCACATCTGGAGTTGATACGCAGTATTTT.

The rearrangement uses TRBV5-1 and TRBJ2-5; perhaps TRBD1 as D (6 bases). The V end lost 3 bases, the J end lost 6 bases, and 21 bases lay between the germline ends. Germline values: CDR1 SGHRS, CDR2 YFSETQ. This CDR3 region has 16 residues. CDR3 sequence: CASSSNPGANVKTQYF. DNA of the CDR3: TGCGCCAGCAGCTCAAACCCAGGGGCGAACGTGAAGACCCAGTACTTC.

This chain uses TRBV7-3 with TRBJ2-2, with TRBD2 matching 8 bases. The germline V gene encodes CDR1 SGHTA and CDR2 FQGTGA. V lost 5 bases and J lost 5; bases outside the gene matches: 4. This CDR3 is 14 amino acids long. The CDR3 coding sequence is TGTGCCAGCAGCCCAGCGGGGGAAACCGGGGAGCTGTTTTTT. It translates to CASSPAGETGELFF.

The sample holds a few counts of this clone. The genes are TRBV15 and TRBJ2-6; no definite D call. In germline, CDR1 is LNHNV, CDR2 YYDKDF (reference sequence). Trimming shortened V by 0 bases and J by 1 base, and 16 bases separated the two germline ends. The CDR3 length is 19 residues. The CDR3 DNA reads as TGTGCCACCAGCAGAGATTTCAGAGGCCGGTTGTCTGGGGCCAACGTCCTGACTTTC. Its protein product is CATSRDFRGRLSGANVLTF.

This chain connects TRBV19 to TRBJ1-2; TRBD1 aligns across 7 bases. This CDR3 is 15 amino acids long. V shed 5 bases, J shed 4 bases, and the junction held 10 bases outside the gene matches. Germline V gene lookup returns CDR1 LNHDA and CDR2 SQIVND (reference sequence). This chain's CDR3 is CASSPRQGVSYGYTF. The CDR3 coding sequence is TGTGCCAGTAGTCCGAGACAGGGCGTGAGCTATGGCTACACCTTC.

The chain links TRBV27 to TRBJ2-3; tentatively, D is TRBD1 (6 bases). Trimming pared 2 bases from V and 2 bases from J, leaving 14 bases between. The CDR3 runs to 16 residues. CDR1 MNHEY and CDR2 SMNVEV come from the germline V gene (reference sequence). The CDR3 sequence is CASSLRAGVYTDTQYF. DNA for the CDR3: TGTGCCAGCAGTTTAAGGGCAGGGGTTTACACAGATACGCAGTATTTT.

This clone was seen only a few times. The chain couples TRBV4-3 to TRBJ2-6; TRBD1 matches at 10 bases. V was clipped by 3 bases and J by 0 bases; unmatched bases: 8. Germline V gene lookup returns CDR1 LGHNA and CDR2 YSLEER. The CDR3 length is 19 residues. This CDR3 is CASSHYGTGDTSGANVLTF. The CDR3 bases are TGCGCCAGCAGCCACTACGGGACAGGGGACACCTCTGGGGCCAACGTCCTGACTTTC.

The chain's CDR3 is CATRGTANTGELFF. DNA for the CDR3: TGTGCCACCCGCGGGACGGCGAACACCGGGGAGCTGTTTTTT. The chain couples TRBV6-1 to TRBJ2-2; TRBD2 is a possible D gene (6 bases). CDR1 and CDR2 from the germline V gene are MNHNS and SASEGT. Trimming cost V 10 bases and J 0 bases, with 12 bases left between them. The CDR3 has 14 amino acids.

The rearrangement joins TRBV5-4 to TRBJ2-7; no clear D. CDR3 size: 15 residues. From germline, CDR1 is SGHNT and CDR2 YYREEE (reference sequence). V was pared by 4 bases and J by 0 bases, with 14 bases between. In DNA form, the CDR3 reads TGTGCCAGCAGCAGTGATCTCGCGCTCTCCTACGAGCAGTACTTC. This encodes CASSSDLALSYEQYF.

This clone appeared a few times. The chain is built from TRBV10-3 and TRBJ1-1, with a tentative D call TRBD1 (6 bases). V was shortened by 6 bases and J by 0 bases, with 11 bases between the two germline ends. Germline V gives CDR1 ENHRY, CDR2 SYGVKD. The CDR3 covers 14 residues. The CDR3 DNA is TGTGCCATCAGGGCGACAGGAATGAACACTGAAGCTTTCTTT. Amino acids: CAIRATGMNTEAFF.

This clone was detected a few times. The V gene is TRBV7-9, the J gene TRBJ2-3, with TRBD1 matching over 8 bases. V lost 2 bases to trimming and J lost 4 bases; unmatched junction nucleotides: 8. The CDR3 extends over 16 amino acids. The germline V gene has CDR1 SEHNR and CDR2 FQNEAQ (reference sequence). The DNA of the CDR3 is TGTGCCAGCAGCTTAATCGGGGGACAGGAGGCAGATACGCAGTATTTT. Translation: CASSLIGGQEADTQYF.

The chain couples TRBV18 to TRBJ1-5; D unresolved. This CDR3 comprises 13 residues. CDR1 and CDR2 from the germline V gene are KGHSH and LQKENI. Trimming pared 3 bases from V and 4 bases from J, leaving 7 bases between. The CDR3 coding sequence is TGTGCCAGCTCACCTCAATTTAATCAGCCCCAGCATTTT. This encodes CASSPQFNQPQHF.

V and J are TRBV7-2 and TRBJ2-5; TRBD1 is a possible D gene (6 bases). This CDR3 has 14 amino acids. V shed 1 base and J shed 5 bases, with 11 bases lying between them. Germline V CDR1 and CDR2: SGHTA, FQGNSA. The CDR3 here is CASSLGRGRETQYF. For the CDR3, the DNA is TGTGCCAGCAGCTTAGGCAGGGGTCGGGAGACCCAGTACTTC.

J is TRBJ2-5 and V is TRBV28; D is unresolved. This CDR3 is built from 13 residues. The V and J ends lost 6 bases and 4 bases respectively, with 12 bases between them. CDR1 MDHEN and CDR2 SYDVKM come from the germline V gene. The CDR3 bases are TGTGCCAGCAGCCCCGCCACAGTAGAGACCCAGTACTTC. Protein sequence: CASSPATVETQYF.

Only a few counts were recorded for this clone. The chain links TRBV18 to TRBJ1-1; no definite D call. The CDR3 contains 13 residues. Trimming took 6 bases from V and 4 from J, leaving 12 bases between them. CDR1 is KGHSH, CDR2 LQKENI, per germline. The CDR3 region is CASSLGRSTEAFF. The CDR3 nucleotides are TGTGCCAGCTCTCTCGGGAGAAGCACTGAAGCTTTCTTT.